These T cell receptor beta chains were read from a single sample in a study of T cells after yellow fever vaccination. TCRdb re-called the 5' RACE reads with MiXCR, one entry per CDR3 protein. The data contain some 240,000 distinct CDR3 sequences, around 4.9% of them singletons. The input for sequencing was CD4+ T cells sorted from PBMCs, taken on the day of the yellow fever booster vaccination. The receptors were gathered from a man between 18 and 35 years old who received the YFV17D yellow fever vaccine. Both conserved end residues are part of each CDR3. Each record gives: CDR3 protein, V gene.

CASSSRRDAILPEAFF	TRBV18
CSAQRQDAGSEQFF	TRBV20-1
CAWSVGLRTQYF	TRBV30
CASMEPTHTGELFF	TRBV2
CAWSPSERQPQHF	TRBV30
CASSPQSLANEQFF	TRBV7-6
CASSPPQAYTDTQYF	TRBV28
CASSFLQGNSGANVLTF	TRBV6-5
CASSEMRAEDTQYF	TRBV6-5
CASSQERQGEAFF	TRBV14
CATRARVRNQPQHF	TRBV2
CASSPGLKSTDTQYF	TRBV28
CASSFRTGLRNSPLHF	TRBV12-3/TRBV12-4
CASSFSTGRYTF	TRBV12-3/TRBV12-4
CASSVGLAGATVDTQYF	TRBV6-2/TRBV6-3
CASRIRGARAQHF	TRBV6-1
CASSLQRGNTIYF	TRBV12-3/TRBV12-4
CASSLWEGISNEQFF	TRBV4-1
CASSQYIMEGDTQYF	TRBV3-1
CASSLASTGGNF	TRBV12-3/TRBV12-4
CSAGKEYYEQYF	TRBV20-1
CASSFSVPNWSVRSNYGYTF	TRBV7-9
CASRERGRNTGELFF	TRBV5-6
CASRTGLKTQYF	TRBV6-2/TRBV6-3
CASSYTGTGANVLTF	TRBV6-2/TRBV6-3
CASSQDHGGTPTDTQYF	TRBV4-3
CAIWSEGDGTYGYTF	TRBV10-3
CASRIPLAGGTDTQYF	TRBV7-2
CASRTRLSTDTQYF	TRBV3-1
CASSQMAGGSYEQYF	TRBV4-3
CASADRTVYYGYTF	TRBV28
CSARDPRRTASYEQYF	TRBV20-1
CASSLAGDQETQYF	TRBV5-5
CASSFSPAATQYF	TRBV5-1
CASRLAGGTETQYF	TRBV7-2
CAISEMASRRDGYTF	TRBV10-3
CASRERGGRTDTQYF	TRBV6-2/TRBV6-3
CASSLDRAGSGYTF	TRBV5-1
CASSFGITQYF	TRBV7-2
CASSLGFVDTQYF	TRBV6-2/TRBV6-3
CAIRWTSDSNEQFF	TRBV10-3
CASSLLAEQETQYF	TRBV5-1
CATRPRDILNTEAFF	TRBV6-2/TRBV6-3
CASGLAGISGETQYF	TRBV12-3/TRBV12-4
CASSLVQGDGYTF	TRBV7-6
CAWRSSGGNYGYTF	TRBV30
CASSYSIGEGGETQYF	TRBV6-5
CSVDGVRSIDTQYF	TRBV29-1
CASTQRDRFYF	TRBV19
CASSDAASGANVLTF	TRBV10-2
CASSPRMVKLGGHTQYF	TRBV7-2
CASGFGSTDTQYF	TRBV12-5
CASRRDRVFYEQYF	TRBV2
CASSLFRAAQYF	TRBV12-3/TRBV12-4
CASSQVHTGVGSPLHF	TRBV4-3
CASSQDPRGIPFF	TRBV4-3